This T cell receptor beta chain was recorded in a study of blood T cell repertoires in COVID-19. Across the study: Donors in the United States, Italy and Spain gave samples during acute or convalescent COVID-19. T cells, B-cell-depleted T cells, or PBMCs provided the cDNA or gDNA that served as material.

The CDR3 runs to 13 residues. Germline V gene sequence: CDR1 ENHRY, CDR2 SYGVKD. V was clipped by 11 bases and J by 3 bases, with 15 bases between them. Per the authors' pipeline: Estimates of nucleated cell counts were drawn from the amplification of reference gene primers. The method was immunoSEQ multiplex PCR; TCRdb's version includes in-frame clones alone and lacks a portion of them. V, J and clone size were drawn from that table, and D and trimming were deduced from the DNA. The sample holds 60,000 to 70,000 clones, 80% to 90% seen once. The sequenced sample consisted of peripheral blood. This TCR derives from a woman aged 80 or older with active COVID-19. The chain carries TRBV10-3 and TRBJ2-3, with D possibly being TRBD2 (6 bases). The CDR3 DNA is TGTGCCTCCCAGGCGGGGCTAACAGATACGCAGTATTTT. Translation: CASQAGLTDTQYF.